The text below deals with one T cell receptor (beta chain). The source of the sample is a study of blood T cell repertoires in COVID-19. Repertoires were generated with immunoSEQ multiplex PCR, while TCRdb's copy carries only in-frame clones and drops some. The sample has more than 55,000 clones; roughly 80% are singletons. This CDR3 is 11 amino acids long. V was trimmed by 4 bases and J by 2 bases, leaving 4 bases between them. Germline values: CDR1 DFQATT, CDR2 SNEGSKA (reference sequence). The sequenced material came from peripheral blood. The V gene is TRBV20-1, the J gene TRBJ2-3; D call uncertain. The receptor's source is a woman aged 80 or older with acute or convalescent COVID-19. The CDR3 reads CSATYTDTQYF. The CDR3 DNA is TGCAGTGCTACCTACACAGATACGCAGTATTTT.